A selection of T cell receptor beta chains follows, all from one sample in a study of PD-1 blockade in classical Hodgkin lymphoma. Generated by immunoSEQ multiplex PCR, the TCRdb table keeps only in-frame clones and is missing some. The sample has 47,000 or so clones, more than 75% seen once. Sequenced input: peripheral blood mononuclear cells (PBMCs). Receptors were obtained from a human donor with classical Hodgkin lymphoma. CDR3s include the opening cysteine and the closing phenylalanine or tryptophan. Fields, in order: V gene, J gene, clone size, D gene, CDR3 protein, CDR3 DNA. A D gene is named only where the DNA matches it firmly. Not all rows give a size; the values are once, few, many and, for expanded clones, a class.

>TRBV10-3|TRBJ1-1|.|.
CAISESTGGTEAFF
TGTGCCATCAGTGAGTCAACAGGCGGCACTGAAGCTTTCTTT
>TRBV2|TRBJ1-1|.|.
CASSEVGGTDTEAFF
TGTGCCAGCAGTGAAGTGGGAGGGACGGACACTGAAGCTTTCTTT
>TRBV9|TRBJ2-3|.|.
CASSSRGADTQYF
TGTGCCAGCAGCTCCCGTGGCGCAGATACGCAGTATTTT
>TRBV2|TRBJ2-6|.|.
CASTRQLYSGANVLTF
TGTGCCAGCACCCGACAGTTATATTCTGGGGCCAACGTTCTGACTTTC
>TRBV5-1|TRBJ1-1|.|.
CASSLTGSAHDIEAFF
TGCGCCAGCAGCCTCACCGGGTCGGCGCACGACATTGAAGCTTTCTTT
>TRBV11-2|TRBJ1-2|.|.
CASSLVGSYGYTF
TGTGCCAGCAGCTTAGTTGGCAGCTATGGCTACACCTTC
>TRBV4-1|TRBJ1-2|once|.
CASSPAGSNYGYTF
TGCGCCAGCAGCCCCGCCGGGTCCAACTATGGCTACACCTTC
>TRBV7-9|TRBJ1-1|.|TRBD1
CASSQRTGRTEAFF
TGTGCCAGCAGCCAGAGGACAGGGCGCACTGAAGCTTTCTTT
>TRBV28|TRBJ1-3|.|.
CASSLASGLLISGNTIYF
TGTGCCAGCAGTTTAGCTTCCGGGCTTTTAATCTCTGGAAACACCATATATTTT
>TRBV5-8|TRBJ2-1|.|.
CASSLQSATHNEQFF
TGTGCCAGCAGCTTGCAATCAGCTACCCACAATGAGCAGTTCTTC
>TRBV5-1|TRBJ2-5|.|TRBD1
CASSLTGQEETQYF
TGCGCCAGCAGCCTTACGGGACAGGAGGAGACCCAGTACTTC
>TRBV10-3|TRBJ1-1|.|.
CAISESGGRDTEAFF
TGTGCCATCAGTGAGTCGGGTGGAAGGGACACTGAAGCTTTCTTT
>TRBV19|TRBJ1-1|.|.
CASSISRTEAFF
TGTGCCAGTAGTATTTCGCGCACTGAAGCTTTCTTT
>TRBV27|TRBJ1-6|once|.
CASSTAGNSPLHF
TGTGCCAGCAGTACAGCCGGTAATTCACCCCTCCACTTT
>TRBV6-6|TRBJ2-2|.|.
CASNQGTGELFF
TGTGCCAGCAACCAAGGGACCGGGGAGCTGTTTTTT
>TRBV4-1|TRBJ2-3|.|.
CASSLGSFGTDTQYF
TGCGCCAGCAGCCTGGGGAGCTTCGGCACAGATACGCAGTATTTT
>TRBV9|TRBJ1-5|.|.
CASSASGAGQPQHF
TGTGCCAGCAGCGCCTCGGGGGCGGGACAGCCCCAGCATTTT
>TRBV29-1|TRBJ2-4|.|.
CSGGTLNIQYF
TGCAGCGGTGGGACGCTTAACATTCAGTACTTC
>TRBV14|TRBJ2-5|.|.
CASSIQGSETQYF
TGTGCCAGCAGCATACAGGGCTCGGAGACCCAGTACTTC
>TRBV6-1|TRBJ2-3|.|.
CASSEGQFTQYF
TGTGCCAGCAGTGAAGGCCAGTTCACGCAGTATTTT
>TRBV7-9|TRBJ1-1|.|.
CASSLEANTEAFF
TGTGCCAGCAGCTTAGAGGCCAACACTGAAGCTTTCTTT
>TRBV16|TRBJ1-2|.|TRBD1
CASSQGQGAFGYTF
TGTGCCAGCAGCCAAGGACAGGGGGCGTTCGGCTACACCTTC
>TRBV4-1|TRBJ2-7|.|TRBD1
CASSQEVTGASYEQYF
TGCGCCAGCAGCCAAGAAGTGACAGGGGCCTCCTACGAGCAGTACTTC
>TRBV25-1|TRBJ2-3|.|TRBD1
CATWTGKDTQYF
TGTGCCACCTGGACAGGGAAGGATACGCAGTATTTT
>TRBV6-6|TRBJ1-5|.|TRBD1
CASSYSGDRGGQPQHF
TGTGCCAGCAGTTACTCCGGGGACAGGGGAGGACAGCCCCAGCATTTT
>TRBV5-1|TRBJ2-3|.|.
CASSLVGVVGQTNTDTQYF
TGCGCCAGCAGCTTGGTTGGGGTCGTGGGGCAGACTAACACAGATACGCAGTATTTT
>TRBV5-1|TRBJ2-7|.|.
CASSYAYEQYF
TGCGCCAGCAGCTACGCCTACGAGCAGTACTTC
>TRBV7-2|TRBJ2-7|once|.
CASSSRTRPYEQYF
TGTGCCAGCAGCTCGAGGACTCGGCCCTACGAGCAGTACTTC
>TRBV4-1|TRBJ2-7|.|TRBD2
CASSFTSGVIYEQYF
TGCGCCAGCAGCTTCACTAGCGGAGTTATCTACGAGCAGTACTTC
>TRBV5-1|TRBJ2-1|.|.
CASSPRQGNNEQFF
TGCGCCAGCAGCCCCCGGCAGGGGAACAATGAGCAGTTCTTC
>TRBV19|TRBJ1-3|.|.
CASNTAVFSGNTIYF
TGTGCCAGCAACACAGCCGTATTCTCTGGAAACACCATATATTTT
>TRBV7-9|TRBJ1-4|.|TRBD1
CASAGTGGEKLFF
TGTGCCAGCGCCGGGACAGGGGGAGAAAAACTGTTTTTT
>TRBV4-1|TRBJ1-5|once|.
CASSLHRVGQPQHF
TGCGCCAGCAGCCTTCACAGGGTGGGACAGCCCCAGCATTTT
>TRBV5-1|TRBJ1-1|.|.
CASRFATGLNTEAFF
TGCGCCAGCAGGTTTGCCACCGGGTTGAACACTGAAGCTTTCTTT
>TRBV9|TRBJ2-3|.|.
CASSGKKASHESDTQYF
TGTGCCAGCAGCGGAAAAAAGGCTAGTCATGAGTCAGATACGCAGTATTTT
>TRBV27|TRBJ2-7|.|.
CASSLYIDAVGEQYF
TGTGCCAGCAGTTTATATATCGACGCGGTGGGGGAGCAGTACTTC
>TRBV4-2|TRBJ2-1|.|.
CASSQELPAGVSYNEQFF
TGTGCCAGCAGCCAAGAGTTGCCAGCGGGCGTCTCCTACAATGAGCAGTTCTTC
>TRBV14|TRBJ1-2|medium-sized|.
CASSQAGVHGYTF
TGTGCCAGCAGCCAAGCGGGGGTACATGGCTACACCTTC
>TRBV5-1|TRBJ2-2|.|.
CASSLVRANTGELFF
TGCGCCAGCAGCTTGGTCAGGGCGAACACCGGGGAGCTGTTTTTT
>TRBV7-6|TRBJ1-2|.|TRBD1
CASSLMSGQGYDGYTF
TGTGCCAGCAGCTTAATGTCCGGACAGGGGTACGATGGCTACACCTTC
>TRBV7-7|TRBJ2-7|once|.
CASSHGDGGFNEQYF
TGTGCTAGCAGCCACGGGGATGGGGGGTTCAACGAGCAGTACTTC
>TRBV6-1|TRBJ2-2|.|TRBD1
CASSVEQGGTGELFF
TGTGCCAGCAGTGTTGAACAGGGGGGCACCGGGGAGCTGTTTTTT
>TRBV6-1|TRBJ2-6|.|.
CASSDRIHSGANVLTF
TGTGCCAGCAGTGACAGAATACACTCTGGGGCCAACGTCCTGACTTTC
>TRBV6-4|TRBJ2-2|few|.
CASSAEGLTGELFF
TGTGCCAGCAGTGCGGAGGGCCTTACCGGGGAGCTGTTTTTT
>TRBV6-5|TRBJ1-2|.|.
CASWGEPLFGTF
TGTGCCAGCTGGGGTGAGCCCTTATTCGGCACCTTC
>TRBV5-1|TRBJ2-1|once|.
CASSVTSGGYNEQFF
TGCGCCAGCAGCGTAACTAGTGGAGGGTACAATGAGCAGTTCTTC
>TRBV6-6|TRBJ2-1|once|.
CASSLFAYNEQFF
TGTGCCAGCAGCCTCTTCGCCTACAATGAGCAGTTCTTC
>TRBV5-1|TRBJ2-1|.|TRBD2
CASSGGLAGRVDEQFF
TGCGCCAGCAGCGGGGGACTAGCGGGTCGTGTCGATGAGCAGTTCTTC
>TRBV27|TRBJ2-1|.|TRBD2
CASSDLGLAGYNEQFF
TGTGCCAGCAGCGACTTAGGACTAGCGGGGTACAATGAGCAGTTCTTC
>TRBV11-3|TRBJ2-1|.|.
CASSLRFSYNEQFF
TGTGCCAGCAGCCTGAGGTTCTCCTACAATGAGCAGTTCTTC
>TRBV7-9|TRBJ1-1|.|.
CASTPRRGEAFF
TGTGCCAGCACCCCGAGGAGGGGTGAAGCTTTCTTT
>TRBV28|TRBJ2-7|.|TRBD2
CASRPAAGASPYEQYF
TGTGCCAGCAGGCCCGCGGCGGGAGCATCACCCTACGAGCAGTACTTC
>TRBV5-6|TRBJ1-3|.|.
CASSTDSSTGNTIYF
TGTGCCAGCAGCACCGACAGTAGCACTGGAAACACCATATATTTT
>TRBV5-1|TRBJ1-2|.|.
CASSLEGAGYGYTF
TGCGCCAGCAGCTTGGAAGGGGCTGGGTATGGCTACACCTTC
>TRBV5-1|TRBJ1-3|.|.
CASSPTLVSGNTIYF
TGCGCCAGCAGCCCAACGCTTGTCTCTGGAAACACCATATATTTT
>TRBV25-1|TRBJ1-1|.|.
CASSWLAADPNTEAFF
TGTGCCAGCAGTTGGTTGGCAGCCGATCCGAACACTGAAGCTTTCTTT
>TRBV11-3|TRBJ2-4|.|.
CASSLDLGAKNIQYF
TGTGCCAGCAGCTTAGATCTAGGAGCCAAAAACATTCAGTACTTC
>TRBV11-2|TRBJ2-1|.|.
CASSLVSPPDNEQFF
TGTGCCAGCAGCTTAGTTTCGCCCCCAGACAATGAGCAGTTCTTC
>TRBV15|TRBJ2-2|.|.
CATSPGGGRENTGELFF
TGTGCCACCAGCCCCGGGGGTGGGCGGGAAAACACCGGGGAGCTGTTTTTT